The rows below give T cell receptor beta chains drawn from one sample of a study of human versus mouse CDR3 diversity and MHC coevolution. Clones were sequenced by immunoSEQ multiplex PCR, and TCRdb holds only the in-frame ones, with some missing. The sample has tens of thousands of clones; about 93% are singletons. Sequenced material: naive CD4+ T cells from blood. These receptors were collected from a person aged 30 to 70 in good health. Each CDR3 is given with its conserved first and last residue. D genes are given only for firm matches. Size is omitted from some rows. Given values are once, few, many or a class for expanded clones.

V gene: TRBV5-1
D gene: .
clone size: .
J gene: TRBJ1-2
CDR3 protein: CASSLAGANYGYTF
CDR3 DNA: TGCGCCAGCAGCTTAGCAGGGGCCAACTATGGCTACACCTTC

V gene: TRBV6-5
D gene: TRBD1
clone size: .
J gene: TRBJ2-7
CDR3 protein: CASGRQGISYEQYF
CDR3 DNA: TGTGCCAGCGGGAGACAGGGGATCTCCTACGAGCAGTACTTC

V gene: TRBV9
D gene: TRBD1
clone size: .
J gene: TRBJ1-4
CDR3 protein: CASSPGQLTNEKLFF
CDR3 DNA: TGTGCCAGCAGCCCGGGACAGTTGACTAATGAAAAACTGTTTTTT

V gene: TRBV6-1
D gene: .
clone size: .
J gene: TRBJ1-2
CDR3 protein: CASRRAAPANYGYTF
CDR3 DNA: TGTGCCAGCAGGAGGGCGGCACCAGCTAACTATGGCTACACCTTC

V gene: TRBV6-1
D gene: .
clone size: .
J gene: TRBJ1-2
CDR3 protein: CASSSGTRYGYTF
CDR3 DNA: TGTGCCAGCAGCTCCGGGACACGGTATGGCTACACCTTC

V gene: TRBV6-5
D gene: .
clone size: .
J gene: TRBJ2-5
CDR3 protein: CASSYQGAQYF
CDR3 DNA: TGTGCCAGCAGTTACCAGGGTGCCCAGTACTTC

V gene: TRBV25-1
D gene: .
clone size: .
J gene: TRBJ2-3
CDR3 protein: CASSLFTDTQYF
CDR3 DNA: TGTGCCAGCAGTCTATTCACAGATACGCAGTATTTT

V gene: TRBV7-9
D gene: .
clone size: .
J gene: TRBJ2-4
CDR3 protein: CASSLAVYSSIQYF
CDR3 DNA: TGTGCCAGCAGCTTAGCGGTATATAGCAGCATTCAGTACTTC

V gene: TRBV27
D gene: .
clone size: .
J gene: TRBJ2-3
CDR3 protein: CASSLYQGGAGTDTQYF
CDR3 DNA: TGTGCCAGCAGTTTATACCAAGGGGGCGCGGGAACAGATACGCAGTATTTT

V gene: TRBV4-1
D gene: TRBD2
clone size: .
J gene: TRBJ2-7
CDR3 protein: CASSQGYLAGGSYEQYF
CDR3 DNA: TGCGCCAGCAGCCAAGGCTACCTAGCGGGAGGTTCCTACGAGCAGTACTTC

V gene: TRBV7-3
D gene: .
clone size: .
J gene: TRBJ2-2
CDR3 protein: CASSLGLANTGELFF
CDR3 DNA: TGTGCCAGCAGCCTTGGGCTAGCCAATACCGGGGAGCTGTTTTTT

V gene: TRBV29-1
D gene: TRBD2
clone size: once
J gene: TRBJ2-7
CDR3 protein: CSVETSGGLYEQYF
CDR3 DNA: TGCAGCGTTGAAACTAGCGGGGGACTCTACGAGCAGTACTTC

V gene: TRBV5-1
D gene: TRBD1
clone size: .
J gene: TRBJ2-7
CDR3 protein: CASSSDRGLAEQYF
CDR3 DNA: TGCGCCAGCAGCTCCGACAGGGGGTTGGCCGAGCAGTACTTC

V gene: TRBV6-5
D gene: TRBD1
clone size: .
J gene: TRBJ2-5
CDR3 protein: CASSLTGTGVETQYF
CDR3 DNA: TGTGCCAGCAGCCTCACCGGGACAGGTGTCGAGACCCAGTACTTC

V gene: TRBV19
D gene: TRBD1
clone size: .
J gene: TRBJ2-1
CDR3 protein: CASIARGGDYNEQFF
CDR3 DNA: TGTGCCAGTATCGCCCGAGGGGGCGATTACAATGAGCAGTTCTTC

V gene: TRBV4-2
D gene: .
clone size: .
J gene: TRBJ1-4
CDR3 protein: CASSHQGLNEKLFF
CDR3 DNA: TGTGCCAGCAGCCATCAGGGGCTTAATGAAAAACTGTTTTTT

V gene: TRBV29-1
D gene: .
clone size: .
J gene: TRBJ2-1
CDR3 protein: CSVDLVAGNEQFF
CDR3 DNA: TGCAGCGTTGATTTGGTAGCAGGGAATGAGCAGTTCTTC

V gene: TRBV11-3
D gene: .
clone size: .
J gene: TRBJ2-7
CDR3 protein: CASSLGGSGEQYF
CDR3 DNA: TGTGCCAGCAGCTTAGGGGGTAGCGGAGAGCAGTACTTC

V gene: TRBV28
D gene: TRBD2
clone size: .
J gene: TRBJ2-5
CDR3 protein: CASSFYGLAGVGETQYF
CDR3 DNA: TGTGCCAGCAGTTTCTATGGACTAGCGGGAGTTGGGGAGACCCAGTACTTC

V gene: TRBV28
D gene: TRBD1
clone size: .
J gene: TRBJ1-3
CDR3 protein: CASTLTGLSRNTIYF
CDR3 DNA: TGTGCCAGCACCTTGACAGGGCTCTCGAGAAACACCATATATTTT

V gene: TRBV2
D gene: TRBD2
clone size: once
J gene: TRBJ2-5
CDR3 protein: CASSGGLAAYF
CDR3 DNA: TGTGCCAGCAGCGGCGGACTAGCGGCGTACTTC

V gene: TRBV18
D gene: TRBD1
clone size: .
J gene: TRBJ1-2
CDR3 protein: CASSPQQTGGRDYGYTF
CDR3 DNA: TGTGCCAGCTCACCACAGCAGACAGGGGGTAGGGACTATGGCTACACCTTC

V gene: TRBV19
D gene: TRBD1
clone size: .
J gene: TRBJ2-3
CDR3 protein: CASSPGQGDTQYF
CDR3 DNA: TGTGCCAGTAGTCCAGGACAGGGAGATACGCAGTATTTT

V gene: TRBV14
D gene: .
clone size: .
J gene: TRBJ1-2
CDR3 protein: CASSQGVTNGYTF
CDR3 DNA: TGTGCCAGCAGCCAAGGCGTTACCAATGGCTACACCTTC

V gene: TRBV25-1
D gene: .
clone size: .
J gene: TRBJ1-2
CDR3 protein: CASNSLRSIGYTF
CDR3 DNA: TGTGCCAGCAACTCACTTCGGTCGATCGGCTACACCTTC

V gene: TRBV5-4
D gene: .
clone size: .
J gene: TRBJ2-1
CDR3 protein: CASSLPWRENEQFF
CDR3 DNA: TGTGCCAGCTCCCTCCCCTGGCGGGAAAATGAGCAGTTCTTC

V gene: TRBV18
D gene: TRBD1
clone size: .
J gene: TRBJ2-7
CDR3 protein: CASSPGQGESYEQYF
CDR3 DNA: TGTGCCAGCTCACCGGGACAGGGGGAGTCCTACGAGCAGTACTTC

V gene: TRBV7-9
D gene: TRBD1
clone size: .
J gene: TRBJ1-1
CDR3 protein: CAIPGGKNTEAFF
CDR3 DNA: TGTGCCATCCCAGGGGGGAAGAACACTGAAGCTTTCTTT

V gene: TRBV9
D gene: TRBD1
clone size: .
J gene: TRBJ1-4
CDR3 protein: CASSVGLRTGELNEKLFF
CDR3 DNA: TGTGCCAGCAGCGTAGGACTTCGGACAGGCGAACTTAATGAAAAACTGTTTTTT

V gene: TRBV5-4
D gene: TRBD1
clone size: .
J gene: TRBJ1-3
CDR3 protein: CASSRQGSSGNTIYF
CDR3 DNA: TGTGCCAGCAGCCGACAGGGGAGCTCTGGAAACACCATATATTTT

V gene: TRBV7-2
D gene: .
clone size: .
J gene: TRBJ2-7
CDR3 protein: CASSLVANREQYF
CDR3 DNA: TGTGCCAGCAGCTTAGTAGCAAATAGGGAGCAGTACTTC

V gene: TRBV9
D gene: TRBD2
clone size: .
J gene: TRBJ2-1
CDR3 protein: CASSSGLAVYNEQFF
CDR3 DNA: TGTGCCAGCAGCTCCGGACTAGCGGTTTACAATGAGCAGTTCTTC